This T cell receptor beta chain was sequenced in a study of cytomegalovirus exposure and HLA in healthy donors. The study's findings and limits: In a later analysis, an Asian-associated ancestry cluster reportedly showed fewer N-insertions than the 666-donor mean. An analysis that was carried out later associated fewer than 20,000 TCR beta sequences with HLA alleles at 0.05 false discovery rate. Later analysis demonstrated an association between a missense DCLRE1C variant and TCR beta V- and J-gene trimming. Earlier results showed most TCR beta V segments being productive about 90% or about 30% of the time.

Comments on this clone: The antigen is undetermined.

Primers included in the PCR were 60 Vbeta and 13 Jbeta primers. TCRdb keeps only in-frame clones here, not all; method: immunoSEQ multiplex PCR. The table records about 130,000 clones, 76% of them present only once. Germline trimming cut 4 bases from V and 0 bases from J; bases unmatched to any gene: 5. Germline assignment: CDR1 SGHTA and CDR2 FQGNSA. The CDR3 is 16 amino acids. The chain recombines TRBV7-2 with TRBJ2-1; 8 bases map to TRBD2. The specimen was PBMCs. This clonotype was sampled from a man aged 40-49 years in good health and CMV-seronegative. CDR3 sequence reads: CASSSPGTSSYNEQFF. CDR3 DNA sequence: TGTGCCAGCAGCTCCCCCGGGACTAGCTCCTACAATGAGCAGTTCTTC.